This record covers a single TCR beta chain. This entry is derived from a study of T cell changes during pregnancy in multiple sclerosis. Unmatched junction bases numbered 6, after V lost 1 base and J lost 4 bases. This CDR3 has 16 residues. Germline-derived CDR1 and CDR2 are MGHRA and YSYEKL. The repertoire was sequenced with immunoSEQ multiplex PCR; TCRdb's copy has only in-frame clones and lacks some. Here the sample spans about 39,000 clones, around nine tenths being singletons. The receptor was derived from a female donor in good health, enrolled as a control in a pregnancy study. The starting material was CD4+ T cells from peripheral blood mononuclear cells, obtained in the first trimester of pregnancy. The chain links TRBV4-1 to TRBJ2-7; 11 positions agree with TRBD2. The CDR3 loop reads CASSQGGASGRYEQYF. CDR3 bases: TGCGCCAGCAGCCAAGGGGGGGCTAGCGGGAGGTACGAGCAGTACTTC.